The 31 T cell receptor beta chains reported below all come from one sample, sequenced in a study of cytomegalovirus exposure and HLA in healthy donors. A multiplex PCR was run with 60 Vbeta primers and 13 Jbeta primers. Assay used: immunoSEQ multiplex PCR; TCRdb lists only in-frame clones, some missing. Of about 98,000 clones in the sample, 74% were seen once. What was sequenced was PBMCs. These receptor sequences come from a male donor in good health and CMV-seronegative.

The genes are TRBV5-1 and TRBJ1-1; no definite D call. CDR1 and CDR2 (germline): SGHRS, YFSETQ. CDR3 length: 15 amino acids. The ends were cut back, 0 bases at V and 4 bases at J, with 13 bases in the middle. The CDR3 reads CASSLVTLGSTEAFF. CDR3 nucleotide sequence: TGCGCCAGCAGCTTGGTGACCCTGGGCAGCACTGAAGCTTTCTTT.

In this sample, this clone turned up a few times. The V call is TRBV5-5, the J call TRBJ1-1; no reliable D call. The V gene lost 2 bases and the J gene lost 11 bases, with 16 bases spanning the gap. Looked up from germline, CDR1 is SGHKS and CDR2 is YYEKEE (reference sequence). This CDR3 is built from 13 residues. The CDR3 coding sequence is TGTGCCAGCAGCTTCATTCTGGCTCCTAGGGCTTTCTTT. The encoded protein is CASSFILAPRAFF.

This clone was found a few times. In nucleotides, the CDR3 is TGTGCCAGCAGTGACCCGACAGGGGACACTGAAGCTTTCTTT. Translating gives CASSDPTGDTEAFF. The V gene is TRBV6-5, the J gene TRBJ1-1, with 8 bases aligning to TRBD1. Per germline, CDR1 MNHEY and CDR2 SVGAGI. Trimming at V came to 5 bases and at J to 3 bases, leaving 5 bases not matched to a gene. CDR3 length: 14 amino acids.

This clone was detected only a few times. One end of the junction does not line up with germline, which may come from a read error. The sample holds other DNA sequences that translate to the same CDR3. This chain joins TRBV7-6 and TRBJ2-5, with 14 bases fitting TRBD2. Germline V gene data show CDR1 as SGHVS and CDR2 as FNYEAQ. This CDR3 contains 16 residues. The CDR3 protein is CASSPTSGTSGSLRDF. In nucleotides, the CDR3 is TGTGCCAGCAGCCCAACTTCCGGGACTAGCGGGAGTCTTCGGGACTTC.

The chain's CDR3 is CATSRGKAKSYEQYF. Written as DNA, the CDR3 is TGTGCCACCAGCAGAGGAAAAGCGAAATCCTACGAGCAGTACTTC. The rearrangement joins TRBV15 to TRBJ2-7; D uncertain. This CDR3 region has 15 residues. Germline values: CDR1 LNHNV, CDR2 YYDKDF (reference sequence). V shed 1 base and J shed 1 base, with 11 bases lying between them.

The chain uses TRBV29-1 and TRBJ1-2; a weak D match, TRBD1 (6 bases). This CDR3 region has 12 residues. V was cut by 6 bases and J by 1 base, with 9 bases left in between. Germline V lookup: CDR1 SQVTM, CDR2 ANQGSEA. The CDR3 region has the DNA TGCAGCGTCGACAGGAATAACTATGGCTACACCTTC. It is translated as CSVDRNNYGYTF. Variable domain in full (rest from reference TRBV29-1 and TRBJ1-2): SAVISQKPSRDICQRGTSLTIQCQVDSQVTMMFWYRQQPGQSLTLIATANQGSEATYESGFVIDKFPISRPNLTFSTLTVSNMSPEDSSIYLCSVDRNNYGYTFGSGTRLTVV.

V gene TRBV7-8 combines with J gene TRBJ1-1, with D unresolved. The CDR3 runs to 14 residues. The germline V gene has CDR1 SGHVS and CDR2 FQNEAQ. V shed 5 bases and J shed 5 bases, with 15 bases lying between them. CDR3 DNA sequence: TGTGCCAGCAGCCACCCTGGCGGGAGGACTGAAGCTTTCTTT. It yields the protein CASSHPGGRTEAFF.

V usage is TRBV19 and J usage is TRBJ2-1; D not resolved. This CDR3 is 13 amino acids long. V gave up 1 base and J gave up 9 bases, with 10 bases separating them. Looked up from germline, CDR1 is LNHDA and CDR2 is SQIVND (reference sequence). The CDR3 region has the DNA TGTGCCAGTAGTATAGGCTTAAGAGGTGAGCAGTTCTTC. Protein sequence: CASSIGLRGEQFF.

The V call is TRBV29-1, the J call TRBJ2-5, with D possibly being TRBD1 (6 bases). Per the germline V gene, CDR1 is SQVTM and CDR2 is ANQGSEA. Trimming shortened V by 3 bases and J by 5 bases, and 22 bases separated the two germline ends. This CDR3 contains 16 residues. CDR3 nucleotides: TGCAGCGTTGACTCTCCTCCAGGGGTCCCCGGGGAGACCCAGTACTTC. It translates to CSVDSPPGVPGETQYF.

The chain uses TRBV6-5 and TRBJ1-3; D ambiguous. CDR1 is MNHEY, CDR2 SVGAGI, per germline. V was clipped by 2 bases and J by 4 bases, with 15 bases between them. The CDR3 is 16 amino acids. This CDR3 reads CASSYVRGVGGNTIYF. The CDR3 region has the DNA TGTGCCAGCAGTTACGTCCGCGGGGTCGGGGGAAACACCATATATTTT.

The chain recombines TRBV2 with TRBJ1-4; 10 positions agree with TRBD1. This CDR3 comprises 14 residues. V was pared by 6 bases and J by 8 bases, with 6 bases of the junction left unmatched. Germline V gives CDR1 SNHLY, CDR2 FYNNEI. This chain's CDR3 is CASSPGTGVEKLFF. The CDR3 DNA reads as TGTGCCAGCAGCCCCGGGACAGGGGTGGAAAAACTGTTTTTT.

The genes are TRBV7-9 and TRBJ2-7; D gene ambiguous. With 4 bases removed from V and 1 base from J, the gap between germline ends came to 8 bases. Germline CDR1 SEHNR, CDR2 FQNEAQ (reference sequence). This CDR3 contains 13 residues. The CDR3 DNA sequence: TGTGCCAGCAGCTCGTCACATTCCTACGAGCAGTACTTC. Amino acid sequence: CASSSSHSYEQYF.

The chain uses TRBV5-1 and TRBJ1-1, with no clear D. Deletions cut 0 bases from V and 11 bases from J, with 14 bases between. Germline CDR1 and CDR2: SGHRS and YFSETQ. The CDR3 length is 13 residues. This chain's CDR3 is CASSLAIGFQAFF. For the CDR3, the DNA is TGCGCCAGCAGCTTGGCCATCGGGTTTCAGGCTTTCTTT.

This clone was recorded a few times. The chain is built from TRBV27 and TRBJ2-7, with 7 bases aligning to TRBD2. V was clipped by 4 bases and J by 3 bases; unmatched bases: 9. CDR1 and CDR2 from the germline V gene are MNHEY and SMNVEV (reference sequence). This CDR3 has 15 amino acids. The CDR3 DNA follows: TGTGCCAGCAGTTCGCGGGGGAGGACTGACTACGAGCAGTACTTC. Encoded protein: CASSSRGRTDYEQYF.

This CDR3 reads CASSGRFGTEILSYEQYF. The CDR3 nucleotides are TGTGCCAGCAGCGGCAGGTTCGGGACAGAAATTCTATCCTACGAGCAGTACTTC. The chain joins TRBV7-9 to TRBJ2-7; 7 bases are shared with TRBD1. The ends lost 5 bases at V and 1 base at J; junction bases unmatched: 17. Germline-derived CDR1 and CDR2 are SEHNR and FQNEAQ (reference sequence). The CDR3 is 18 amino acids.

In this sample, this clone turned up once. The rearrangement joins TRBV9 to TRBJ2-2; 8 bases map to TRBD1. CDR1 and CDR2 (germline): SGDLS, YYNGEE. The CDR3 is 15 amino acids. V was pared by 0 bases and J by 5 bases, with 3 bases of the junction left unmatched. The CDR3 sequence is CASSVAQGATGELFF. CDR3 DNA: TGTGCCAGCAGCGTAGCGCAGGGGGCGACCGGGGAGCTGTTTTTT.

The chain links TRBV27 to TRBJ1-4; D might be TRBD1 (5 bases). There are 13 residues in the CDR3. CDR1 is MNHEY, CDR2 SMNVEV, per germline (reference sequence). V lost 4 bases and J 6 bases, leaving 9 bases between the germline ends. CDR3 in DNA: TGTGCCAGCAGTTCCAGGGAGGATGAAAAACTGTTTTTT. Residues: CASSSREDEKLFF.

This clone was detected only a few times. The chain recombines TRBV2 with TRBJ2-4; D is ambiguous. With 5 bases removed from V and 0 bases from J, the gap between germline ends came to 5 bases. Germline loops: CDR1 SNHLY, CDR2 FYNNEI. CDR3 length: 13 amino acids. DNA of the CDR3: TGTGCCAGCAGTAGCATAGCCAAAAACATTCAGTACTTC. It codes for CASSSIAKNIQYF. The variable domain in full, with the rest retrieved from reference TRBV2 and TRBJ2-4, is EPEVTQTPSHQVTQMGQEVILRCVPISNHLYFYWYRQILGQKVEFLVSFYNNEISEKSEIFDDQFSVERPDGSNFTLKIRSTKLEDSAMYFCASSSIAKNIQYFGAGTRLSVL.

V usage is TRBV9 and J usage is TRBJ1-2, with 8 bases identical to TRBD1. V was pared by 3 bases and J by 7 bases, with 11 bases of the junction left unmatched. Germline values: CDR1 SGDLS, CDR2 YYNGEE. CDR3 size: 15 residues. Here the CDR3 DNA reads TGTGCCAGCAGCGGGGGACAGGAATCCTATGTTGGCTACACCTTC. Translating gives CASSGGQESYVGYTF.

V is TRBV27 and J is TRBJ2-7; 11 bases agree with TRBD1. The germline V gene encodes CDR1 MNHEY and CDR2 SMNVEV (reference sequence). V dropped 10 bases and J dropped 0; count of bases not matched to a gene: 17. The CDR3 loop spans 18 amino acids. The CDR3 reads CATMPGQGVNFNSYEQYF. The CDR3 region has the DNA TGTGCCACCATGCCGGGACAGGGGGTTAATTTCAACTCCTACGAGCAGTACTTC.

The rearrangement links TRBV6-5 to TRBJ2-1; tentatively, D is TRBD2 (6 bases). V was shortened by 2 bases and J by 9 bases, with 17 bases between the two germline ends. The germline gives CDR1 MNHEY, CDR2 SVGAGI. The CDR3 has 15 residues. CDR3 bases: TGTGCCAGCAGTTACGTCCCAGGGAGGTATAGTGAGCAGTTCTTC. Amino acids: CASSYVPGRYSEQFF.

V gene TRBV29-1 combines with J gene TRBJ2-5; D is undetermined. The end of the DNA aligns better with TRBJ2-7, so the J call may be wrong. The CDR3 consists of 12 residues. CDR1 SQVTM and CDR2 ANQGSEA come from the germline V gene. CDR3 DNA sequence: TGCAGCGTTCGTCGTGATCCATACGAGCAGTACTTC. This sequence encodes CSVRRDPYEQYF.

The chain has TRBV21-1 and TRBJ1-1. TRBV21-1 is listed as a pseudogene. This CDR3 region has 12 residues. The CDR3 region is CASSPRGTEAFF. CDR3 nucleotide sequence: TGTGCCAGCAGCCCGCGGGGCACTGAAGCTTTCTTT.

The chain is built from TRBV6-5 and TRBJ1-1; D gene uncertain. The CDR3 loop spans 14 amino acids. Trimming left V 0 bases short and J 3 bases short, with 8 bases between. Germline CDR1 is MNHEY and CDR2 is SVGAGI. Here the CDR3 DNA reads TGTGCCAGCAGTTACTCGGCCGGGGACACTGAAGCTTTCTTT. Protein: CASSYSAGDTEAFF.

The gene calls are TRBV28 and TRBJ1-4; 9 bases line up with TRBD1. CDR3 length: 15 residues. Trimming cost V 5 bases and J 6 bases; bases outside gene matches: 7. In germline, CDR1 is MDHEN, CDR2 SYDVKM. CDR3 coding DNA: TGTGCCAGCAGTCCCGGGACAGGGTGGGATGAAAAACTGTTTTTT. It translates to CASSPGTGWDEKLFF.

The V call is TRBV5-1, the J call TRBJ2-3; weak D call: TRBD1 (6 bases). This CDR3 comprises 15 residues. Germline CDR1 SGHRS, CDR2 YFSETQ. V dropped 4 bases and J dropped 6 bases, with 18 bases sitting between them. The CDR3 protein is CASSPAGVQLDTQYF. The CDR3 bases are TGCGCCAGCAGCCCCGCAGGGGTTCAGTTGGATACGCAGTATTTT.

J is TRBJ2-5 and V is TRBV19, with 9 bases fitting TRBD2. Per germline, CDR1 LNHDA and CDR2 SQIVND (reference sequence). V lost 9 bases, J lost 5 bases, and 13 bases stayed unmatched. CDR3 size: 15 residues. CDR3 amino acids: CASGRSSGSRETQYF. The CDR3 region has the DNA TGTGCCAGCGGCAGGAGTAGCGGGAGCCGGGAGACCCAGTACTTC.

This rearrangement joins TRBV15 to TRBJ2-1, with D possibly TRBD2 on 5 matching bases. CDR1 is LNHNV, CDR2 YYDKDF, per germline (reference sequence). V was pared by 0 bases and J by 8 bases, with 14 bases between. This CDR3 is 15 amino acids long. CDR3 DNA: TGTGCCACCAGCAGAGATGCTAGCACCGCCGATGAGCAGTTCTTC. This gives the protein CATSRDASTADEQFF. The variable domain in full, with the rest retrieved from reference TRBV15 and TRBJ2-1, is DAMVIQNPRYQVTQFGKPVTLSCSQTLNHNVMYWYQQKSSQAPKLLFHYYDKDFNNEADTPDNFQSRRPNTSFCFLDIRSPGLGDTAMYLCATSRDASTADEQFFGPGTRLTVL.

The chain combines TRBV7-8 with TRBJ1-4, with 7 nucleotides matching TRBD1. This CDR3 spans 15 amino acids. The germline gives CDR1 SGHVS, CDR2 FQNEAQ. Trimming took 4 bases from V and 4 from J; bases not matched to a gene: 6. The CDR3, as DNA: TGTGCCAGCAGCTCCCGGGACAGCAATAATGAAAAACTGTTTTTT. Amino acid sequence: CASSSRDSNNEKLFF.

The CDR3 loop is CASTLSSNTGELFF. DNA of the CDR3: TGTGCCAGCACCCTGTCGTCGAACACCGGGGAGCTGTTTTTT. The gene calls are TRBV11-2 and TRBJ2-2; D is unclear. The CDR3 sequence is 14 residues long. The V gene's germline CDR1 is SGHAT and CDR2 FQNNGV. V gave up 7 bases and J gave up 0 bases, with 9 bases separating them.

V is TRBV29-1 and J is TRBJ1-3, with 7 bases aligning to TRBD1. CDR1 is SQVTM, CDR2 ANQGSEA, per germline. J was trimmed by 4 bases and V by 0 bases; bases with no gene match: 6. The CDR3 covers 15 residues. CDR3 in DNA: TGCAGCGTTGAAGATCAGAGGGGGCGAGGAAACACCATATATTTT. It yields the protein CSVEDQRGRGNTIYF.